Below, 30 T cell receptor beta chains from the same sample are listed, as sequenced in a study of vaccination and CD4 T cells after COVID-19. The treatment here: roughly 10-day PBMC culture with coronavirus spike peptide pools or control peptides (ViraFEST assay). Their target antigens are unknown. The Oncomine TCR Beta short-read assay sequenced DNA from cultured CD4+ T cells. Via MiXCR, TCRdb re-called the PCR reads, giving one row per CDR3 protein. The sample lists tens of thousands of distinct CDR3 sequences; less than 75% were seen once. The source material was CD4+ T cells from blood, cultured in vitro. The receptor source for this set is a human donor who had recovered from COVID-19.

This clonotype was recorded once. This rearrangement joins TRBV15 to TRBJ1-4, with D hard to call. Trimming took off 6 bases at V and 0 bases at J, with 8 bases between the two ends. Germline V gives CDR1 LNHNV, CDR2 YYDKDF (reference sequence). The CDR3 totals 14 residues. The CDR3 spells CATRAVATNEKLFF. The CDR3 DNA follows: TGTGCCACCAGAGCAGTTGCAACTAATGAAAAACTGTTTTTT.

This clonotype was observed a few times. CDR3 nucleotide sequence: TGTGCCAGCAGTCACCAGGGACTAAGCCAAGAGACCCAGTACTTC. It translates to CASSHQGLSQETQYF. The chain has TRBV25-1 and TRBJ2-5; 7 bases agree with TRBD2. V trimming: 5 bases; J trimming: 1 base; junction bases outside the gene matches: 7. The CDR3 consists of 15 residues. Germline CDR1 is MGHDK and CDR2 is SYGVNS.

The CDR3 DNA follows: TGTGCCAGCAGTTGGGGCACGGTCGGGAATTCACCCCTCCACTTT. It codes for CASSWGTVGNSPLHF. The chain links TRBV27 to TRBJ1-6; possibly TRBD1 for D (5 bases). This CDR3 is built from 15 residues. V shed 4 bases and J shed 7 bases, with 14 bases lying between them. The germline V gene has CDR1 MNHEY and CDR2 SMNVEV (reference sequence).

The rearrangement uses TRBV14 and TRBJ2-5; possible D gene TRBD1, 5 bases. The germline V gene has CDR1 SGHDN and CDR2 FVKESK. V gave up 0 bases and J gave up 5 bases, with 13 bases separating them. The CDR3 covers 15 residues. The DNA of the CDR3 is TGTGCCAGCAGCCAAGATCTAGGGAAGGGGGAGACCCAGTACTTC. Protein: CASSQDLGKGETQYF.

This clonotype was counted only a few times. V gene TRBV24-1 combines with J gene TRBJ1-1, with D hard to call. This CDR3 is 13 amino acids long. Germline V gene lookup returns CDR1 KGHDR and CDR2 SFDVKD. V was shortened by 9 bases and J by 1 base, with 11 bases between the two germline ends. CDR3 loop: CATRQPPNTEAFF. The CDR3 DNA follows: TGTGCCACCCGTCAGCCCCCGAACACTGAAGCTTTCTTT.

The J gene is TRBJ2-7, the V gene TRBV10-3; TRBD2 agrees at 9 bases. Trimming took 3 bases from V and 5 from J; bases not matched to a gene: 8. The germline gives CDR1 ENHRY, CDR2 SYGVKD. The CDR3 loop spans 15 amino acids. The CDR3 region is CAISEPYSGSDEQYF. The DNA for the CDR3 is TGTGCCATCAGTGAACCCTATAGCGGGAGCGACGAGCAGTACTTC.

Sample share makes this clonotype medium-sized. The chain carries TRBV27 and TRBJ1-5; D is uncertain. V gave up 3 bases and J gave up 4 bases, with 4 bases separating them. Looked up from germline, CDR1 is MNHEY and CDR2 is SMNVEV (reference sequence). The CDR3 sequence is 12 residues long. CDR3 sequence (DNA): TGTGCCAGCAGTTTCCTTAATCAGCCCCAGCATTTT. Translating it yields CASSFLNQPQHF.

J is TRBJ1-2 and V is TRBV6-1; D possibly corresponds to TRBD1 (6 bases). V was pared by 4 bases and J by 3 bases, with 18 bases between. CDR1 and CDR2 (germline): MNHNS, SASEGT. The CDR3 loop spans 16 amino acids. The CDR3 DNA sequence: TGTGCCAGCAGTGCCGGGACACGGGGTCGGGACTATGGCTACACCTTC. Translating it yields CASSAGTRGRDYGYTF.

V usage is TRBV2 and J usage is TRBJ2-3; D remains unclear. The CDR3 is made up of 14 amino acids. Germline CDR1 reads SNHLY; CDR2 reads FYNNEI. V lost 6 bases, J lost 3 bases, and 13 bases lay in between. CDR3 region: CASRVMDVTDTQYF. For the CDR3, the DNA is TGTGCCAGCAGAGTCATGGATGTAACAGATACGCAGTATTTT.

This chain connects TRBV28 to TRBJ1-2, with D unresolved. V was clipped by 9 bases and J by 5 bases, with 7 bases between them. Germline V CDR1 and CDR2: MDHEN, SYDVKM. The length of the CDR3 is 10 residues. CDR3 amino acids: CASRDYGYTF. CDR3 sequence (DNA): TGTGCCAGTAGGGATTATGGCTACACCTTC.

This chain joins TRBV29-1 and TRBJ2-1; the D gene is possibly TRBD1 (5 bases). CDR1 and CDR2 from the germline V gene are SQVTM and ANQGSEA. Trimming took off 4 bases at V and 1 base at J, with 8 bases between the two ends. There are 13 residues in the CDR3. CDR3 in DNA: TGCAGCGTTGCCAGGGTATCCTACAATGAGCAGTTCTTC. Its protein is CSVARVSYNEQFF.

The chain employs TRBV7-9 and TRBJ2-7; tentative D call: TRBD2 (6 bases). V dropped 5 bases and J dropped 0 bases, with 11 bases sitting between them. Germline V gene sequence: CDR1 SEHNR, CDR2 FQNEAQ (reference sequence). This CDR3 has 14 amino acids. CDR3 nucleotides: TGTGCCAGCAGCCCCGGGACTCACTCCTACGAGCAGTACTTC. This encodes CASSPGTHSYEQYF.

This clonotype has only one observation. The genes are TRBV7-8 and TRBJ1-2; D remains ambiguous. Trimming removed 5 bases at V and 8 bases at J, with 12 bases between. In germline, CDR1 is SGHVS, CDR2 FQNEAQ. The CDR3 covers 12 residues. The CDR3 sequence: CASSAAPPGYTF. DNA of the CDR3: TGTGCCAGCAGCGCGGCCCCGCCCGGCTACACCTTC.

This clonotype was found once. The J gene is TRBJ2-1, the V gene TRBV7-3; no clear D gene. Trimming left V 0 bases short and J 9 bases short, with 9 bases between. Per the germline V gene, CDR1 is SGHTA and CDR2 is FQGTGA. This CDR3 spans 13 amino acids. CDR3 DNA sequence: TGTGCCAGCAGCTTAACACCGGGCTTTGAGCAGTTCTTC. Translation: CASSLTPGFEQFF.

V gene TRBV11-3 combines with J gene TRBJ1-5; the D is unclear. The CDR3 sequence is 11 residues long. Trimming removed 5 bases at V and 5 bases at J, with 4 bases between. Germline CDR1 is SGHNT and CDR2 is YENEEA. The chain's CDR3 is CASSNDQPQHF. The CDR3 region has the DNA TGTGCCAGCAGCAATGATCAGCCCCAGCATTTT.

This rearrangement joins TRBV29-1 to TRBJ2-7, with D perhaps given as TRBD1 or TRBD2 (5 bases each). The CDR3 consists of 15 residues. Deletions cut 5 bases from V and 2 bases from J, with 19 bases between. Germline loops: CDR1 SQVTM, CDR2 ANQGSEA. The CDR3 nucleotides read TGCAGCGTTCCAAAGACCGGGACGCCTCCCTACGAGCAGTACTTC. Translation: CSVPKTGTPPYEQYF.

The chain carries TRBV20-1 and TRBJ1-5; the match to TRBD1 covers 11 bases. After removal of 5 bases from V and 10 bases from J, the junction contained 7 bases not matched to a gene. Germline values: CDR1 DFQATT, CDR2 SNEGSKA (reference sequence). The CDR3 has 13 residues. CDR3 nucleotide sequence: TGCAGTGCTGAAGGGACAGGGGGGGGCCCCCAGCATTTT. It yields the protein CSAEGTGGGPQHF.

Only a few counts were recorded for this clonotype. V gene TRBV7-2 combines with J gene TRBJ2-7, with 8 bases lining up with TRBD1. The junction had 10 bases not matched to a gene; V was cut back by 4 bases and J by 2 bases. Per germline, CDR1 SGHTA and CDR2 FQGNSA. The CDR3 is 16 residues long. This CDR3 is CASSSQGASIPYEQYF. The CDR3 DNA reads TGTGCCAGCAGCTCCCAGGGGGCTTCTATACCCTACGAGCAGTACTTC.

J is TRBJ1-5 and V is TRBV28, with D unclear. Germline V gives CDR1 MDHEN, CDR2 SYDVKM. With 0 bases removed from V and 1 base from J, the gap between germline ends came to 10 bases. CDR3 length: 16 residues. In nucleotides, the CDR3 is TGTGCCAGCAGTTTATGGGGTGCCACAAGCAATCAGCCCCAGCATTTT. This encodes CASSLWGATSNQPQHF.

This sequence joins TRBV19 and TRBJ1-5, with TRBD1 identical over 9 bases. CDR1 is LNHDA, CDR2 SQIVND, per germline (reference sequence). Trimming took 8 bases from V and 6 from J; bases not matched to a gene: 17. This CDR3 spans 17 amino acids. The CDR3 DNA is TGTGCCAGTGGAAGGGGACAGGGTACGTGGCGGGTTCAGCCCCAGCATTTT. This codes for CASGRGQGTWRVQPQHF.

The rearrangement joins TRBV15 to TRBJ2-1; 9 nucleotides agree with TRBD2. The CDR3 runs 16 residues. Trimming removed 0 bases from V and 8 bases from J; junction bases left unmatched: 8. Germline assignment: CDR1 LNHNV and CDR2 YYDKDF (reference sequence). Here the CDR3 reads CATSRDGGRALDEQFF. As DNA, the CDR3 is TGTGCCACCAGCAGAGACGGCGGGAGGGCCCTTGATGAGCAGTTCTTC.

In this sample, this clonotype turned up once. The chain combines TRBV7-3 with TRBJ2-1; D unclear. Trimming stripped 0 bases from V and 8 bases from J, with 8 bases between. The CDR3 length is 13 residues. Germline CDR1 SGHTA, CDR2 FQGTGA. The CDR3: CASSLTVVHEQFF. The CDR3 DNA is TGTGCCAGCAGCTTAACAGTGGTCCATGAGCAGTTCTTC. Looking up the rest from reference TRBV7-3 and TRBJ2-1 gives the full variable domain: GAGVSQTPSNKVTEKGKYVELRCDPISGHTALYWYRQSLGQGPEFLIYFQGTGAADDSGLPNDRFFAVRPEGSVSTLKIQRTERGDSAVYLCASSLTVVHEQFFGPGTRLTVL.

This sequence joins TRBV24-1 and TRBJ2-5, with 11 nucleotides matching TRBD1. The J segment lost 2 bases and the V segment lost 4 bases, leaving 11 bases of the junction unmatched. The germline CDR1 and CDR2 sequences are KGHDR and SFDVKD. The length of the CDR3 is 18 residues. CDR3 bases: TGTGCCACCAGTGACTGGGACAGGGGGACTCTATATCAAGAGACCCAGTACTTC. This sequence encodes CATSDWDRGTLYQETQYF.

This clonotype was seen just once. The V and J genes are TRBV19 and TRBJ1-3, with D hard to call. Germline loops: CDR1 LNHDA, CDR2 SQIVND (reference sequence). Between the trimmed V and J ends, which lost 1 base and 0 bases, there was a span of 10 bases. This CDR3 region has 16 residues. In DNA form, the CDR3 reads TGTGCCAGTAGTATAGGAGCCGGGTCCTCTGGAAACACCATATATTTT. Translating it yields CASSIGAGSSGNTIYF. Based on the CDR3 plus reference TRBV19 and TRBJ1-3, the full variable domain is DGGITQSPKYLFRKEGQNVTLSCEQNLNHDAMYWYRQDPGQGLRLIYYSQIVNDFQKGDIAEGYSVSREKKESFPLTVTSAQKNPTAFYLCASSIGAGSSGNTIYFGEGSWLTVV.

V usage is TRBV20-1 and J usage is TRBJ2-3; 7 positions match TRBD2. The CDR3 length is 13 residues. Germline V gives CDR1 DFQATT, CDR2 SNEGSKA (reference sequence). Trimming removed 6 bases from V and 1 base from J; junction bases left unmatched: 4. The CDR3 nucleotides read TGCAGTGCCCGGGACTACGGCACAGATACGCAGTATTTT. Translation gives CSARDYGTDTQYF.

The J gene is TRBJ1-6, the V gene TRBV6-5, with a possible D match to TRBD1 (5 bases). This CDR3 has 14 residues. Trimming stripped 2 bases from V and 6 bases from J, with 8 bases between. Per germline, CDR1 MNHEY and CDR2 SVGAGI. The CDR3 nucleotides are TGTGCCAGCAGTTACGGGGCTAGTAATTCACCCCTCCACTTT. As protein: CASSYGASNSPLHF.

In this sample, this clonotype turned up a few times. The chain has TRBV6-1 and TRBJ1-1; D is possibly TRBD1 (5 bases). V was cut by 6 bases and J by 2 bases, with 16 bases left in between. The germline gives CDR1 MNHNS, CDR2 SASEGT. This CDR3 region has 15 residues. CDR3 sequence (DNA): TGTGCCAGCAGCCGTCCGGGGCAAACCAACACTGAAGCTTTCTTT. Its protein is CASSRPGQTNTEAFF.

Only one count was recorded for this clonotype. This rearrangement joins TRBV6-1 to TRBJ1-5, with 8 positions matching TRBD1. The length of the CDR3 is 16 residues. V lost 7 bases to trimming and J lost 2 bases; unmatched junction nucleotides: 10. Germline values: CDR1 MNHNS, CDR2 SASEGT. The CDR3 loop reads CASNPTGGRGNQPQHF. DNA of the CDR3: TGTGCCAGCAACCCAACAGGGGGGAGAGGCAATCAGCCCCAGCATTTT.

This clonotype was picked up a small number of times. This chain connects TRBV20-1 to TRBJ2-3; 8 bases map to TRBD2. The germline CDR1 and CDR2 sequences are DFQATT and SNEGSKA (reference sequence). V lost 3 bases to trimming and J lost 3 bases; unmatched junction nucleotides: 5. This CDR3 is built from 14 residues. The DNA of the CDR3 is TGCAGTGCTAGCCGGGCGGGAGGAACAGATACGCAGTATTTT. This encodes CSASRAGGTDTQYF.

Concerning this clonotype: An end of the junction does not agree with germline; a read error may underlie this. The V and J genes are TRBV20-1 and TRBJ1-5, with 8 bases matching TRBD1. This CDR3 is built from 15 residues. In germline, CDR1 is DFQATT, CDR2 SNEGSKA (reference sequence). CDR3 in amino acids: CSARGQGRSNQPQHF. DNA of the CDR3: TGCAGTGCGAGAGGACAGGGTCGAAGCAATCAGCCCCAGCATTTT.